Listed below are T cell receptor beta chains from one sample, sequenced in a study of blood T cell repertoires in COVID-19. Sequenced by immunoSEQ multiplex PCR; TCRdb stores in-frame clones only, minus some. The sample lists roughly 400,000 clones; more than 75% were seen once. What was sequenced was peripheral blood. These receptors originate from a woman between 55 and 75 years old with COVID-19, enrolled during active disease. CDR3s include the opening cysteine and the closing phenylalanine or tryptophan. D genes are given only for firm matches. Not all rows give a size; the values are once, few, many and, for expanded clones, a class.

size,J,V,D,DNA,CDR3
.,TRBJ2-3,TRBV11-2,.,TGTGCCAGCAGTACGGGACTTACCGAGAGTACGCAGTATTTT,CASSTGLTESTQYF
.,TRBJ2-5,TRBV2,.,TGTGCCAGCAGACTCTCGAGACTAGTAGGAGAGACCCAGTACTTC,CASRLSRLVGETQYF
.,TRBJ1-3,TRBV4-1,.,TGCGCCAGCAGCCAAGACGATGGAGATGGAAACACCATATATTTT,CASSQDDGDGNTIYF
once,TRBJ1-4,TRBV2,.,TGTGCCAGCACACGCGGAAGAGAGGAAAAACTGTTTTTT,CASTRGREEKLFF
.,TRBJ1-4,TRBV19,TRBD1,TGTGCCAGTAGTACCGGGACAGGGGCTCGTAATGAAAAACTGTTTTTT,CASSTGTGARNEKLFF
.,TRBJ1-5,TRBV6-2/TRBV6-3,.,TGTGCCAGCAGTTCACCTTCGCCGCCGACACAACAGCCCCAGCATTTT,CASSSPSPPTQQPQHF
.,TRBJ2-1,TRBV3-1/TRBV3-2,TRBD2,TGTGCCAGCAGCCTCGGGGGGGGTAGCGGGGCCTACAATGAGCAGTTCTTC,CASSLGGGSGAYNEQFF
.,TRBJ1-2,TRBV30,.,TGTGCCTGGAGCCCATCTGGACAGTACCCGTGGGGCTACACCTTC,CAWSPSGQYPWGYTF
once,TRBJ2-1,TRBV12-3/TRBV12-4,TRBD1,TGTGCCAGCAGTAGACAGGGATACAATGAGCAGTTCTTC,CASSRQGYNEQFF
.,TRBJ1-4,TRBV28,TRBD1,TGTGCCAGCAGGGGACAGAGTAATGAAAAACTGTTTTTT,CASRGQSNEKLFF
.,TRBJ1-2,TRBV12-5,TRBD1,TGTGCTAGTGGCCACGGACAGGGACGGACGGAGGGCTACACCTTC,CASGHGQGRTEGYTF
.,TRBJ2-3,TRBV7-2,.,TGTGCCAGCAGCTTAGGTCGGAGCACAGATACGCAGTATTTT,CASSLGRSTDTQYF
.,TRBJ2-1,TRBV5-1,.,TGCGCCAGCAGCTTGGGACGAGGGTACGACAATGAGCAGTTCTTC,CASSLGRGYDNEQFF
.,TRBJ1-1,TRBV5-8,TRBD1,TGTGCCAGCAGCCGGGACAGTAACACTGAAGCTTTCTTT,CASSRDSNTEAFF
.,TRBJ1-3,TRBV21-1,.,TGTCCTCCCAAGGGGCCCGACTCTGGAAACACCATATATTTT,CPPKGPDSGNTIYF
.,TRBJ2-1,TRBV7-2,.,TGTGCCAGCAGCTTAGCGTCGAGTAATGAGCAGTTCTTC,CASSLASSNEQFF
.,TRBJ1-6,TRBV18,.,TGTGCCAGCTCTGAAAACTTCAAAACACCCCTCCACTTT,CASSENFKTPLHF
.,TRBJ1-2,TRBV19,.,TGTGCCAGCCGACAGGTCTCCTACACCTTC,CASRQVSYTF
.,TRBJ1-2,TRBV19,.,TGTGCCAGTAGTATAGTTACAGGCAACTATGGCTACACCTTC,CASSIVTGNYGYTF
.,TRBJ1-1,TRBV3-1/TRBV3-2,.,TGTGCCAGCAGCCCCCGGGGGGCTTGGACTGAAGCTTTCTTT,CASSPRGAWTEAFF
.,TRBJ1-4,TRBV5-4,.,TGTGCCAGCAGCTCCAAAACAACAGGGACTAATGAAAAACTGTTTTTT,CASSSKTTGTNEKLFF
.,TRBJ2-3,TRBV11-3,.,TGTGCCAGCAGCTCCCCTGTCGCGGGAAACACCACAGATACGCAGTATTTT,CASSSPVAGNTTDTQYF
.,TRBJ2-5,TRBV7-9,.,TGTGCCAGCAGCCGAGTAGGTAGGGGGCAAGAGACCCAGTACTTC,CASSRVGRGQETQYF
.,TRBJ2-4,TRBV2,TRBD2,TGTGCCGTAGCCAGGACTAGCGGAGCCAAAAACATTCAGTACTTC,CAVARTSGAKNIQYF
.,TRBJ2-5,TRBV30,.,TGTGCCTGGAGTGTAGGCCTAGCGTTTCAAGAGACCCAGTACTTC,CAWSVGLAFQETQYF
.,TRBJ2-7,TRBV29-1,.,TGCAGCGTTGCTCGGACAGCGAGCTCCTACGAGCAGTACTTC,CSVARTASSYEQYF
.,TRBJ1-6,TRBV7-8,.,TGTGCCAGCAGCGACTACAGGGCCTATAATTCACCCCTCCACTTT,CASSDYRAYNSPLHF
.,TRBJ1-5,TRBV12-3/TRBV12-4,.,TGTGCCAGCAGCTTAACAGGGTATCAGCCCCAGCATTTT,CASSLTGYQPQHF
.,TRBJ1-5,TRBV7-8,.,TGTGCCAGCAGCCCATCGACAGTACCCAATCAGCCCCAGCATTTT,CASSPSTVPNQPQHF
.,TRBJ1-3,TRBV18,.,TGTGCCAGCTCACTGACCACAGGGAACTCTGGAAACACCATATATTTT,CASSLTTGNSGNTIYF
.,TRBJ2-7,TRBV7-3,TRBD2,TGTGCCAGCAGCCTTATCGGACTAGCGGGGGACTACGAGCAGTACTTC,CASSLIGLAGDYEQYF
.,TRBJ1-1,TRBV18,.,TGTGCCAGCTCACAATATGAACTCAGGGCGAACACTGAAGCTTTCTTT,CASSQYELRANTEAFF
.,TRBJ1-1,TRBV2,.,TGTGCCAGCGGGCTCTTACAGAACACTGAAGCTTTCTTT,CASGLLQNTEAFF
once,TRBJ1-3,TRBV9,.,TGTGCCAGCAGCTTCCTGGGGGGACCGGGCCTTGGAAACACCATATATTTT,CASSFLGGPGLGNTIYF
.,TRBJ1-6,TRBV29-1,.,TGCAGCGCCCGGATGGGGAGCTCCTATAATTCACCCCTCCACTTT,CSARMGSSYNSPLHF
.,TRBJ1-1,TRBV7-3,.,TGTGCCAGCAGCTCATCAGGGAACACTGAAGCTTTCTTT,CASSSSGNTEAFF
.,TRBJ2-5,TRBV2,TRBD2,TGTGCCAGCAGTGGGGGAGGGAAAGAGACCCAGTACTTC,CASSGGGKETQYF
.,TRBJ2-2,TRBV6-5,.,TGTGCCAGCAGTTACTCGAGGCTGCACACCGGGGAGCTGTTTTTT,CASSYSRLHTGELFF
few,TRBJ1-6,TRBV29-1,.,TGCAGCGTGGGGTTCGGGGAAGGTTCACCCCTCCACTTT,CSVGFGEGSPLHF
.,TRBJ1-1,TRBV5-1,.,TGCGCCAGCAGCCACAGGGCTTTGAACACTGAAGCTTTCTTT,CASSHRALNTEAFF
once,TRBJ2-5,TRBV7-6,.,TGTGCCAGCAGCTTAGTTTATGTCCTAGGAGAGACCCAGTACTTC,CASSLVYVLGETQYF
.,TRBJ2-1,TRBV2,.,TGTGCCAGCAGTGCGCTCACAAATTCCTACAATGAGCAGTTCTTC,CASSALTNSYNEQFF
.,TRBJ1-2,TRBV5-1,TRBD1,TGCGCCAGCAGCTTGGAAGGGGGCCCCCGTGGTAACTATGGCTACACCTTC,CASSLEGGPRGNYGYTF
.,TRBJ2-7,TRBV28,TRBD1,TGTGCCAGCAGTTCGCCGGGACAGTACTTTTACGAGCAGTACTTC,CASSSPGQYFYEQYF
.,TRBJ2-3,TRBV19,.,TGTGCCAGTAGCCCCGGTCGGGTTAGCACAGATACGCAGTATTTT,CASSPGRVSTDTQYF
.,TRBJ1-1,TRBV18,.,TGTGCCAGCTCACCTGACTCGATGGGAGGTATCACTGAAGCTTTCTTT,CASSPDSMGGITEAFF
.,TRBJ1-2,TRBV5-6,.,TGTGCCAGCAGCTTTGTACAGGGTGTTGGCTACACCTTC,CASSFVQGVGYTF
.,TRBJ2-7,TRBV21-1,.,TGTGCCAGCAGCAAAGGGGGAGCGGGGGGCTACTCCTACGAGCAGTACTTC,CASSKGGAGGYSYEQYF
.,TRBJ2-7,TRBV6-5,TRBD1,TGTGCCAGCAGTAGGGAACAGGGGGCCGACGAGCAGTACTTC,CASSREQGADEQYF
.,TRBJ1-5,TRBV2,.,TGTGCCAGCAGTTTCCTAACGGGAAATCAGCCCCAGCATTTT,CASSFLTGNQPQHF
.,TRBJ1-5,TRBV5-4,.,TGTGCCAGCAGCTCGGGAGGGAGGAGCAATCAGCCCCAGCATTTT,CASSSGGRSNQPQHF
few,TRBJ1-5,TRBV19,TRBD1,TGTGCCAGTAGTTCTCTGCATGCGACAGGGGGCCGTCAGCCCCAGCATTTT,CASSSLHATGGRQPQHF
.,TRBJ2-3,TRBV3-1/TRBV3-2,TRBD2,TGTGCCACCTCCCCTCGGGGGGGGAGCACAGATACGCAGTATTTT,CATSPRGGSTDTQYF
.,TRBJ2-4,TRBV5-1,TRBD1,TGCGCCAGCAGCTCCGGGACAGGTGGTGGCATTCAGTACTTC,CASSSGTGGGIQYF
.,TRBJ1-1,TRBV3-1/TRBV3-2,.,TGTGCCAGCAGCCCCCTCTCACAGAACACTGAAGCTTTCTTT,CASSPLSQNTEAFF
.,TRBJ2-3,TRBV4-1,.,TGCGCCAGCAGCCGAAGGGACAAGAGCACAGATACGCAGTATTTT,CASSRRDKSTDTQYF
.,TRBJ1-5,TRBV2,.,TGTGCCAGCAGTGTACGGGGTGGCAATCAGCCCCAGCATTTT,CASSVRGGNQPQHF
.,TRBJ2-7,TRBV18,.,TGTGCCAGCTCCCCGGGCGGGGAGCAGTACTTC,CASSPGGEQYF
.,TRBJ2-2,TRBV19,.,TGTGCCAGTAGGGACTCGAACACCGGGGAGCTGTTTTTT,CASRDSNTGELFF